The entry below describes one T cell receptor beta chain. Its specificity is not known. This specimen belongs to a study of T cells expressing NK-cell markers. TCRdb reprocessed the 5' RACE reads, with one entry per CDR3 protein and no DNA. Seen in this sample are 400,000 or so distinct CDR3 sequences; the ten most common clones hold approximately 11%. General study findings and limits: Leadership of the CD3+CD56-NKG2C+ fraction also belonged to these clonotypes in four donors.

CDR3 length equals 15 residues. Per germline, CDR1 SGHTA and CDR2 FQGNSA. V and J are TRBV7-2 and TRBJ2-2; TCRdb selects TRBD1, and the lack of DNA leaves this call unchecked. The TCR comes from a woman in her 50s in good health. Material: blood T cells: a sorted CD56 or NKG2C T cell subset, CD4+ or CD8+ T cells, or bulk PBMC T cells (not recorded which). This chain's CDR3 is CASSLRQGVFGELFF.